The 12 T cell receptor beta chains listed next were all sequenced from one sample in a study of cytomegalovirus exposure and HLA in healthy donors (TCRdb year 2017). The protocol used for the library was the immunoSEQ multiplex PCR assay. For the multiplex PCR, a mixture combining 60 forward primers for TCR Vbeta segments and 13 reverse primers for TCR Jbeta segments was used. The clones in this table, taken by TCRdb from immuneACCESS, are in-frame only. Not every clone is retained; where verified, under half of the shortfall comes from an unresolved V gene, and the cause of the rest is unknown. Present in this sample are under 200,000 clones, over 75% of which were seen just once. The leading ten clones occupy about 0.5% of the sample. The sample comprised PBMCs. These receptors all come from a woman aged 50 to 60 in good health and CMV-seronegative.

The rearrangement joins TRBV11-2 to TRBJ1-1; D ambiguous. From germline, CDR1 is SGHAT and CDR2 FQNNGV. The CDR3 runs to 13 residues. V dropped 1 base and J dropped 1 base, with 4 bases sitting between them. CDR3 region: CASSLVANTEAFF. CDR3 bases: TGTGCCAGCAGCTTAGTGGCGAACACTGAAGCTTTCTTT.

The chain employs TRBV5-1 and TRBJ2-3; 8 bases line up with TRBD2. Germline CDR1 is SGHRS and CDR2 is YFSETQ. The junction had 7 bases not matched to a gene; V was cut back by 0 bases and J by 4 bases. This CDR3 comprises 16 residues. The CDR3 loop is CASSLDFAGGSDTQYF. In DNA, the CDR3 is TGCGCCAGCAGCTTGGATTTCGCGGGGGGCTCAGATACGCAGTATTTT.

V gene TRBV15 combines with J gene TRBJ2-7; 7 bases fit TRBD1. The junction had 4 bases not matched to a gene; V was cut back by 0 bases and J by 2 bases. Germline-derived CDR1 and CDR2 are LNHNV and YYDKDF (reference sequence). The CDR3 runs 15 residues. The CDR3: CATSRERQGAYEQYF. The DNA of the CDR3 is TGTGCCACCAGCAGAGAACGGCAGGGGGCCTACGAGCAGTACTTC.

The chain has TRBV18 and TRBJ1-1, with TRBD1 matching over 10 bases. J lost 2 bases, V lost 4 bases, and 7 bases had no gene match. Germline V gene lookup returns CDR1 KGHSH and CDR2 LQKENI. The CDR3 consists of 16 residues. The CDR3 DNA is TGTGCCAGCTCACGAGGGACAGGGGCTAGAAACACTGAAGCTTTCTTT. Translating it yields CASSRGTGARNTEAFF.

The chain has TRBV7-2 and TRBJ2-7; the D gene is possibly TRBD2 (6 bases). The CDR3 has 13 residues. V was clipped by 4 bases and J by 4 bases, with 11 bases between them. The V gene's germline CDR1 is SGHTA and CDR2 FQGNSA. The CDR3 bases are TGTGCCAGCAGCTCGGGACTCAATTACGAGCAGTACTTC. This codes for CASSSGLNYEQYF.

The V gene is TRBV18, the J gene TRBJ1-3; TRBD1 matches 7 bases. The CDR3 runs 14 residues. The germline V gene has CDR1 KGHSH and CDR2 LQKENI. With V trimmed by 3 bases and J by 8 bases, 7 bases remained unmatched. Here the CDR3 reads CASSPSQGEDTIYF. In DNA form, the CDR3 reads TGTGCCAGCTCACCCAGTCAGGGGGAAGACACCATATATTTT.

The V gene is TRBV29-1, the J gene TRBJ2-7; weak D call: TRBD1 (6 bases). With 5 bases removed from V and 2 bases from J, the gap between germline ends came to 13 bases. The germline gives CDR1 SQVTM, CDR2 ANQGSEA. The CDR3 length is 13 residues. CDR3 bases: TGCAGCGTTCTTCAGGACAGACCCTACGAGCAGTACTTC. Protein: CSVLQDRPYEQYF.

The chain carries TRBV28 and TRBJ1-2; tentative D call: TRBD1 (5 bases). The CDR3 contains 17 residues. Germline V gene data show CDR1 as MDHEN and CDR2 as SYDVKM. Trimming took 5 bases from V and 0 from J, leaving 19 bases between them. CDR3 loop: CASSIPGGVGPNYGYTF. CDR3 DNA: TGTGCCAGCAGTATCCCGGGGGGAGTGGGACCTAACTATGGCTACACCTTC.

The J gene is TRBJ1-2, the V gene TRBV7-9; no reliable D call. V shed 2 bases and J shed 3 bases, with 13 bases lying between them. CDR1 SEHNR and CDR2 FQNEAQ come from the germline V gene (reference sequence). CDR3 length equals 15 residues. The CDR3 DNA follows: TGTGCCAGCAGCTTAATGGCCTTAGCGGACTATGGCTACACCTTC. This codes for CASSLMALADYGYTF.

The rearrangement joins TRBV10-3 to TRBJ2-2; TRBD1 agrees at 7 bases. The CDR3 spans 16 residues. CDR1 ENHRY and CDR2 SYGVKD come from the germline V gene. V lost 10 bases, J lost 8 bases, and 19 bases stayed unmatched. For the CDR3, the DNA is TGTGCCACGGGCCGGTGGACAGGTCAAACTGGGGGGGAGCTGTTTTTT. Its translation: CATGRWTGQTGGELFF.

The gene calls are TRBV27 and TRBJ2-7; 12 bases line up with TRBD2. Trimming cost V 5 bases and J 5 bases; bases outside gene matches: 10. The germline gives CDR1 MNHEY, CDR2 SMNVEV (reference sequence). The CDR3 runs to 16 residues. CDR3 nucleotide sequence: TGTGCCAGCAGTCCGAAGACTAGCGGGAGTCACGACGAGCAGTACTTC. Translated, it gives CASSPKTSGSHDEQYF.

CDR3 DNA: TGTGCCAGCAGCAAACCCTGGACTAGCGGGAGGCCTAGGTTATACATTCAGTACTTC. This gives the protein CASSKPWTSGRPRLYIQYF. The V and J genes are TRBV21-1 and TRBJ2-4; the DNA was not used to check the table's D call, TRBD2. TRBV21-1 is deemed a pseudogene. CDR3 size: 19 residues.